This TCR beta chain was captured in a study of metastatic and nonmetastatic thyroid tumors. TCRdb reanalyzed the PCR reads via MiXCR. The sample yields around 41,000 clones, 13% seen once. Every patient was untreated before thyroid surgery. The sequence was collected from a female donor with papillary thyroid cancer or a benign thyroid nodule (not recorded which). Some clones in this sample may be carry-over from other donors' samples. Sequenced material: blood.

The CDR3 DNA is TGTGCCAGCACCCTTGATAGCGGGAGAGTCTGGGATGAGCAGTTCTTC. It yields the protein CASTLDSGRVWDEQFF. The chain links TRBV28 to TRBJ2-1, with 9 nucleotides matching TRBD2. This CDR3 has 16 amino acids. CDR1 MDHEN and CDR2 SYDVKM come from the germline V gene. Unmatched junction bases numbered 15, after V lost 7 bases and J lost 8 bases.